These 22 T cell receptor beta chains originate from one sample sequenced in a study of shared clonotypes between healthy human individuals (TCRdb year 2020). CD8 naive samples consisted of CD45RO-negative cells that were positively selected for CCR7, yielding a CD45RA+CCR7+ population without TemRA cells. The library relied on the immunoSEQ multiplex PCR assay. TCRdb took this table from immuneACCESS and kept in-frame rearrangements with V and J called. Such tables lack part of the clones; where checked against another copy, unresolved V genes explain under half of the gap, and the rest is unexplained. The sample includes millions of clones, with 85% to 95% observed a single time. The ten largest clones take up 0.85% to 1.2% of the sample. The material sequenced was naive CD8+ T cells sorted from blood. In the paper's terms, the cell subset or site label means: CD45RA+CCR7+. The receptors were gathered from a man younger than 35 in good health.

V gene TRBV7-9 combines with J gene TRBJ1-2, with 7 bases identical to TRBD1. This CDR3 region has 16 residues. Losses at the gene ends were 5 bases for V and 6 bases for J; bases not matched to a gene: 15. Germline CDR1 reads SEHNR; CDR2 reads FQNEAQ (reference sequence). The CDR3: CASSQIGQTGLNGYTF. As DNA, the CDR3 is TGTGCCAGCAGCCAAATTGGGCAGACAGGGTTGAATGGCTACACCTTC.

The chain couples TRBV4-1 to TRBJ1-3; weak D call: TRBD1 (5 bases). This CDR3 is built from 16 residues. Germline CDR1 and CDR2: MGHRA and YSYEKL. V dropped 4 bases and J dropped 6 bases, with 19 bases sitting between them. CDR3 loop: CASSPLGGEFSNTIYF. The DNA for the CDR3 is TGCGCCAGCAGCCCTTTGGGGGGAGAGTTTTCAAACACCATATATTTT.

The chain employs TRBV30 and TRBJ1-6; the D is unclear. Germline V gene data show CDR1 as GTSNPN and CDR2 as SVGIG (reference sequence). The V and J ends lost 1 base and 6 bases respectively, with 7 bases between them. The CDR3 length is 13 residues. CDR3 residues: CAWSEYSNSPLHF. DNA for the CDR3: TGTGCCTGGAGTGAATACAGTAATTCACCCCTCCACTTT.

This chain uses TRBV30 with TRBJ1-1, with a weak D call TRBD1 (6 bases). Between the trimmed V and J ends, which lost 7 bases and 1 base, there was a span of 13 bases. The CDR3 has 13 residues. Germline CDR1 and CDR2: GTSNPN and SVGIG (reference sequence). The CDR3: CALGQIGNTEAFF. Here the CDR3 DNA reads TGTGCCTTGGGACAAATCGGGAACACTGAAGCTTTCTTT. Full variable domain (outside the CDR3, taken from reference TRBV30 and TRBJ1-1): SQTIHQWPATLVQPVGSPLSLECTVEGTSNPNLYWYRQAAGRGLQLLFYSVGIGQISSEVPQNLSASRPQDRQFILSSKKLLLSDSGFYLCALGQIGNTEAFFGQGTRLTVV.

The genes are TRBV4-1 and TRBJ2-1, with 7 bases lining up with TRBD2. V lost 3 bases to trimming and J lost 6 bases; unmatched junction nucleotides: 8. The CDR3 contains 15 residues. The V gene's germline CDR1 is MGHRA and CDR2 YSYEKL. CDR3 protein: CASSHGLEPLNEQFF. The CDR3 DNA sequence: TGCGCCAGCAGCCACGGACTAGAACCTCTCAATGAGCAGTTCTTC.

The chain has TRBV25-1 and TRBJ1-2; D is perhaps TRBD1 (5 bases). V dropped 2 bases and J dropped 4 bases, with 8 bases sitting between them. The CDR3 is made up of 13 amino acids. Germline CDR1 is MGHDK and CDR2 is SYGVNS. The CDR3 region has the DNA TGTGCCAGCAGTGAAAGGGGACTCTATGGCTACACCTTC. Amino acids: CASSERGLYGYTF.

The gene calls are TRBV27 and TRBJ1-2; tentatively, D is TRBD1 (5 bases). V was shortened by 6 bases and J by 0 bases, with 11 bases between the two germline ends. The CDR3 has 14 amino acids. The V gene's germline CDR1 is MNHEY and CDR2 SMNVEV (reference sequence). The CDR3 DNA follows: TGTGCCAGCAGGCTTAGGGGTTCTAACTATGGCTACACCTTC. Protein product: CASRLRGSNYGYTF.

This clone was observed a single time. The chain recombines TRBV9 with TRBJ1-2; the D is unclear. This CDR3 region has 13 residues. Trimming stripped 0 bases from V and 4 bases from J, with 7 bases between. CDR1 SGDLS and CDR2 YYNGEE come from the germline V gene. The CDR3 here is CASSVVSGYGYTF. The CDR3 coding sequence is TGTGCCAGCAGCGTAGTGTCAGGCTATGGCTACACCTTC. The variable domain in full, with the rest retrieved from reference TRBV9 and TRBJ1-2, is DSGVTQTPKHLITATGQRVTLRCSPRSGDLSVYWYQQSLDQGLQFLIQYYNGEERAKGNILERFSAQQFPDLHSELNLSSLELGDSALYFCASSVVSGYGYTFGSGTRLTVV.

Here the CDR3 reads CASSRGTSYEQYF. The CDR3 nucleotides read TGTGCCAGCAGTCGAGGAACCTCCTACGAGCAGTACTTC. The chain is built from TRBV28 and TRBJ2-7, with D unresolved. Germline V gene lookup returns CDR1 MDHEN and CDR2 SYDVKM. The CDR3 consists of 13 residues. V was cut by 5 bases and J by 0 bases, with 8 bases left in between.

V gene TRBV27 combines with J gene TRBJ2-7; 8 nucleotides align to TRBD1. This CDR3 has 16 residues. The germline V gene has CDR1 MNHEY and CDR2 SMNVEV (reference sequence). The V gene end was trimmed by 0 bases and the J gene end by 3 bases; junction bases not matched to a gene: 7. CDR3 bases: TGTGCCAGCAGTTTATCAGGAGACAGGGGTTTCTACGAGCAGTACTTC. Protein: CASSLSGDRGFYEQYF.

V gene TRBV7-9 combines with J gene TRBJ1-4, with D unclear. Trimming removed 4 bases from V and 8 bases from J, with 11 bases in between. Germline-derived CDR1 and CDR2 are SEHNR and FQNEAQ (reference sequence). The CDR3 sequence is 13 residues long. The CDR3, as DNA: TGTGCCAGCAGCTCAGAGACCGGGGAAAAACTGTTTTTT. Residues: CASSSETGEKLFF.

The CDR3 protein is CASSGGSGLSYEQYF. For the CDR3, the DNA is TGTGCCAGCAGCGGAGGTTCGGGCCTCTCCTACGAGCAGTACTTC. The rearrangement links TRBV9 to TRBJ2-7; no firm D call. The CDR3 contains 15 residues. V was cut by 3 bases and J by 0 bases, with 13 bases left in between. Germline values: CDR1 SGDLS, CDR2 YYNGEE.

The rearrangement links TRBV29-1 to TRBJ2-7, with D perhaps matching TRBD2 (5 bases). Trimming pared 3 bases from V and 1 base from J, leaving 10 bases between. The CDR3 contains 13 residues. Germline V lookup: CDR1 SQVTM, CDR2 ANQGSEA. The CDR3 protein is CSVELTGSYEQYF. DNA for the CDR3: TGCAGCGTTGAGTTAACGGGATCCTACGAGCAGTACTTC.

J is TRBJ1-2 and V is TRBV11-2, with TRBD1 matching over 8 bases. Germline V lookup: CDR1 SGHAT, CDR2 FQNNGV. This CDR3 region has 14 residues. Unmatched junction bases numbered 11, after V lost 6 bases and J lost 8 bases. The CDR3 region is CASSLSLQGGGYTF. The CDR3 DNA is TGTGCCAGCAGTCTAAGTCTACAGGGGGGAGGCTACACCTTC.

The chain carries TRBV2 and TRBJ2-7; D not resolved. This CDR3 region has 15 residues. With 2 bases removed from V and 0 bases from J, the gap between germline ends came to 11 bases. Germline CDR1 reads SNHLY; CDR2 reads FYNNEI. CDR3 residues: CASSEWDDTSYEQYF. The CDR3 coding sequence is TGTGCCAGCAGTGAATGGGATGACACCTCCTACGAGCAGTACTTC.

The chain has TRBV5-4 and TRBJ2-7; D remains unclear. Germline CDR1 is SGHNT and CDR2 is YYREEE (reference sequence). Between the trimmed V and J ends, which lost 2 bases and 2 bases, there was a span of 11 bases. The CDR3 runs to 14 residues. The CDR3 sequence is CASSFTDRTYEQYF. The CDR3 DNA reads TGTGCCAGCAGCTTCACAGACCGGACCTACGAGCAGTACTTC.

The V and J genes are TRBV5-4 and TRBJ2-2; a weak D match, TRBD2 (6 bases). CDR3 length: 14 amino acids. Germline V gene sequence: CDR1 SGHNT, CDR2 YYREEE (reference sequence). The ends were cut back, 3 bases at V and 2 bases at J, with 8 bases in the middle. CDR3 loop: CASSWDLNTGELFF. The CDR3 DNA reads TGTGCCAGCAGCTGGGACTTAAACACCGGGGAGCTGTTTTTT.

The chain combines TRBV15 with TRBJ1-1; D gene unclear. This CDR3 is 14 amino acids long. V was trimmed by 2 bases and J by 2 bases, leaving 9 bases between them. Germline CDR1 LNHNV, CDR2 YYDKDF (reference sequence). The CDR3 here is CATSRPSSNTEAFF. Written as DNA, the CDR3 is TGTGCCACCAGCAGACCGTCCTCCAACACTGAAGCTTTCTTT.

The chain combines TRBV19 with TRBJ2-3; the D is unclear. V lost 5 bases and J 2 bases, leaving 5 bases between the germline ends. Germline CDR1 is LNHDA and CDR2 is SQIVND (reference sequence). CDR3 size: 12 residues. The CDR3 DNA reads TGTGCCAGTAGTGCAGTCACAGATACGCAGTATTTT. It yields the protein CASSAVTDTQYF.

CDR3 bases: TGTGCCAGCAGCCCTAGCGGGGAGACCCAGTACTTC. Translated: CASSPSGETQYF. The chain has TRBV5-4 and TRBJ2-5; 8 positions agree with TRBD2. The ends lost 4 bases at V and 5 bases at J; junction bases unmatched: 1. The CDR3 covers 12 residues. Germline V lookup: CDR1 SGHNT, CDR2 YYREEE (reference sequence).

In nucleotides, the CDR3 is TGTGCCAGCAGTTTGGGGGGGACTAACTATGGCTACACCTTC. It specifies CASSLGGTNYGYTF. The chain is built from TRBV27 and TRBJ1-2; perhaps TRBD1 as D (5 bases). Germline CDR1 MNHEY, CDR2 SMNVEV (reference sequence). Trimming took 3 bases from V and 0 from J, leaving 8 bases between them. CDR3 size: 14 residues.

The J gene is TRBJ2-4, the V gene TRBV29-1, with 7 nucleotides matching TRBD2. The trim removed 3 bases at V and 3 bases at J, leaving 5 bases unmatched. The CDR3 extends over 14 amino acids. Germline values: CDR1 SQVTM, CDR2 ANQGSEA. CDR3 sequence reads: CSVEGGDGKNIQYF. DNA of the CDR3: TGCAGCGTTGAGGGAGGGGATGGCAAAAACATTCAGTACTTC. Full variable domain (missing parts from reference TRBV29-1 and TRBJ2-4): SAVISQKPSRDICQRGTSLTIQCQVDSQVTMMFWYRQQPGQSLTLIATANQGSEATYESGFVIDKFPISRPNLTFSTLTVSNMSPEDSSIYLCSVEGGDGKNIQYFGAGTRLSVL.